The 12 T cell receptor beta chains in this list originate from one sample, sequenced in a study of T-cell memory formation after mild COVID-19 (dated by TCRdb to the early 2020s). Receptors were amplified or captured by 5' RACE. Sequencing was performed on an Illumina NovaSeq 6000. Using fastp trimming at Q25 and MiXCR clonotype assembly, TCRdb reanalyzed the public sequencing data and kept in-frame beta chains. Entries that share a CDR3 protein sequence are merged under the most common genes and DNA. For this sample the table gives almost 550,000 distinct CDR3 sequences, of which around 20% were detected only once. The ten largest clones take up around an eighth of the sample. The sequenced sample was PBMCs or a T cell subset sorted from them (not recorded which). The source is an adult woman who had mild COVID-19 (a few samples of this study predate the infection). The sample titles of this study are shuffled in the database, so cell type and time point are left out; the donor was told from shared clones.

The chain carries TRBV7-9 and TRBJ2-3, with TRBD2 as a possible D gene (7 bases). Trimming removed 3 bases at V and 1 base at J, with 11 bases between. CDR1 SEHNR and CDR2 FQNEAQ come from the germline V gene (reference sequence). The CDR3 has 15 amino acids. CDR3 protein: CASSFGGLGTDTQYF. Written as DNA, the CDR3 is TGTGCCAGCAGCTTCGGGGGGCTGGGCACAGATACGCAGTATTTT. Drawing the rest from reference TRBV7-9 and TRBJ2-3, the complete variable domain is DTGVSQNPRHKITKRGQNVTFRCDPISEHNRLYWYRQTLGQGPEFLTYFQNEAQLEKSRLLSDRFSAERPKGSFSTLEIQRTEQGDSAMYLCASSFGGLGTDTQYFGPGTRLTVL.

The rearrangement joins TRBV6-6 to TRBJ2-1; D is unresolved. Germline V gives CDR1 MNHNY, CDR2 SVGAGI (reference sequence). This CDR3 region has 15 residues. V was cut by 2 bases and J by 3 bases, with 11 bases left in between. In DNA form, the CDR3 reads TGTGCCAGCAGTTACGGTTGGAAAGGCTACAATGAGCAGTTCTTC. Protein product: CASSYGWKGYNEQFF.

This clonotype occurred a few times. The chain has TRBV6-1 and TRBJ1-3, with D unclear. Trimming took off 6 bases at V and 4 bases at J, with 16 bases between the two ends. CDR1 and CDR2 from the germline V gene are MNHNS and SASEGT. CDR3 size: 15 residues. The CDR3 region is CASSVHTLYGNTIYF. The DNA for the CDR3 is TGTGCCAGCAGCGTACACACACTATACGGAAACACCATATATTTT.

The chain recombines TRBV12-2 with TRBJ1-5. TRBV12-2 is assigned pseudogene status. The length of the CDR3 is 15 residues. The CDR3 here is CASRLVDVCNQPQHF. CDR3 DNA sequence: TGTGCAAGTCGCTTAGTTGACGTTTGCAATCAGCCCCAGCATTTT.

This rearrangement joins TRBV18 to TRBJ1-1; 8 positions match TRBD1. The CDR3 extends over 14 amino acids. V was pared by 2 bases and J by 5 bases, with 4 bases of the junction left unmatched. The V gene's germline CDR1 is KGHSH and CDR2 LQKENI. This CDR3 reads CASSPENRGTEAFF. In DNA, the CDR3 is TGTGCCAGCTCACCAGAAAACAGGGGGACTGAAGCTTTCTTT.

This clonotype appeared a few times. The chain recombines TRBV7-9 with TRBJ1-2; weak D call: TRBD1 (6 bases). The V and J ends lost 5 bases and 6 bases respectively, with 19 bases between them. This CDR3 has 15 residues. Germline assignment: CDR1 SEHNR and CDR2 FQNEAQ (reference sequence). CDR3 sequence: CASSGTGFLMDGYTF. In DNA form, the CDR3 reads TGTGCCAGCAGCGGTACAGGGTTTTTGATGGATGGCTACACCTTC.

This clonotype showed up just a few times. J is TRBJ2-5 and V is TRBV5-1; D remains ambiguous. The germline CDR1 and CDR2 sequences are SGHRS and YFSETQ. The CDR3 has 13 amino acids. The ends were cut back, 0 bases at V and 5 bases at J, with 8 bases in the middle. The DNA for the CDR3 is TGCGCCAGCAGCTTGGGGACGTGGGAGACCCAGTACTTC. It is translated as CASSLGTWETQYF. Using reference TRBV5-1 and TRBJ2-5 for the parts outside the CDR3, the full variable domain is KAGVTQTPRYLIKTRGQQVTLSCSPISGHRSVSWYQQTPGQGLQFLFEYFSETQRNKGNFPGRFSGRQFSNSRSEMNVSTLELGDSALYLCASSLGTWETQYFGPGTRLLVL.

The table lists this clonotype with a few counts. DNA for the CDR3: TGCGCCAGCAGCTTGGAAAGGGGGGATCAGCCCCAGCATTTT. It codes for CASSLERGDQPQHF. This chain uses TRBV5-1 with TRBJ1-5, with TRBD1 as a possible D gene (6 bases). Germline assignment: CDR1 SGHRS and CDR2 YFSETQ. V was pared by 0 bases and J by 5 bases, with 9 bases between. The length of the CDR3 is 14 residues.

This clonotype occurred a few times. V is TRBV6-4 and J is TRBJ2-3; 9 bases align to TRBD2. Trimming cost V 2 bases and J 6 bases; bases outside gene matches: 6. CDR1 and CDR2 (germline): MRHNA, SNTAGT. The CDR3 extends over 15 amino acids. The CDR3 DNA is TGTGCCAGCAGTGACAGACTAGCGGACCATGATACGCAGTATTTT. It encodes CASSDRLADHDTQYF.

V usage is TRBV20-1 and J usage is TRBJ2-7, with TRBD2 matching 7 bases. The ends lost 1 base at V and 3 bases at J; junction bases unmatched: 6. Germline V lookup: CDR1 DFQATT, CDR2 SNEGSKA (reference sequence). The length of the CDR3 is 14 residues. CDR3 bases: TGCAGTGCTAGAGTGGTAGCGGGTCTCTACGAGCAGTACTTC. Its translation is CSARVVAGLYEQYF.

A few counts support this clonotype. The V gene is TRBV5-1, the J gene TRBJ1-2; perhaps TRBD1 as D (6 bases). Per germline, CDR1 SGHRS and CDR2 YFSETQ. Trimming pared 0 bases from V and 2 bases from J, leaving 14 bases between. The CDR3 length is 16 residues. The CDR3 DNA reads TGCGCCAGCAGCTTGGCCGGTGGCGACAGGAACTATGGCTACACCTTC. The encoded protein is CASSLAGGDRNYGYTF.

This clonotype has only a few counts. The V and J genes are TRBV25-1 and TRBJ2-5; the match to TRBD2 covers 10 bases. The CDR3 runs to 14 residues. J lost 5 bases, V lost 6 bases, and 6 bases had no gene match. Per germline, CDR1 MGHDK and CDR2 SYGVNS. CDR3 amino acids: CASRPSGRSETQYF. CDR3 bases: TGTGCCAGCAGGCCTAGCGGGAGATCGGAGACCCAGTACTTC. The entire variable domain, with the rest obtained from reference TRBV25-1 and TRBJ2-5, is as follows: EADIYQTPRYLVIGTGKKITLECSQTMGHDKMYWYQQDPGMELHLIHYSYGVNSTEKGDLSSESTVSRIRTEHFPLTLESARPSHTSQYLCASRPSGRSETQYFGPGTRLLVL.